The TCR beta chain under discussion was sequenced for a study of T cells in tuberculosis. Whole-study results and caveats: The stringent gate may have excluded weak CD1B-GMM tetramer binders.

Sorting used thawed, overnight-rested PBMC stained with anti-CD3, a viability dye and GMM-loaded CD1B tetramer. C32 glucose monomycolate from Rhodococcus equi was loaded onto the CD1B tetramers. Some 95,000 tetramer-negative cells were sorted from each donor. Sequencing of TCR-alpha and TCR-beta chains was unpaired. Sequenced by immunoSEQ multiplex PCR; TCRdb stores in-frame clones only, minus some. The data contain 80,000 to 100,000 clones, approximately 91% of them seen just once; the ten biggest clones take up less than 2.5%. Trimming removed 1 base from V and 3 bases from J; junction bases left unmatched: 2. The CDR3 covers 14 residues. CDR1 and CDR2 from the germline V gene are SGHTA and FQGNSA.

Material: CD1b-GMM tetramer-negative cells sorted from PBMCs. The clonotype was recovered from an adult woman with latent tuberculosis. This chain links TRBV7-2 with TRBJ1-1; TRBD1 agrees at 7 bases. CDR3 coding DNA: TGTGCCAGCAGCTTAGGACAGGGTCACACTGAAGCTTTCTTT. This encodes CASSLGQGHTEAFF. The full variable domain, with the rest looked up from reference TRBV7-2 and TRBJ1-1, is GAGVSQSPSNKVTEKGKDVELRCDPISGHTALYWYRQSLGQGLEFLIYFQGNSAPDKSGLPSDRFSAERTGGSVSTLTIQRTQQEDSAVYLCASSLGQGHTEAFFGQGTRLTVV.